This T cell receptor beta chain was found in a study of T cells in Graves' hyperthyroidism and ophthalmopathy. The hyperthyroidism patients had all been newly diagnosed, and their disease duration was under 2 months. Their ages ranged from 18 to 65 years. Uncontrolled infection, other autoimmune disease, pregnancy or lactation led to exclusion. Over 9 ml of fresh peripheral blood supplied the PBMCs. General study results and limits: Model output signaled ophthalmopathy a median roughly 6.5 months ahead of onset.

This CDR3 contains 12 residues. Germline lookup yields CDR1 GTSNPN and CDR2 SVGIG (reference sequence). J lost 11 bases, V lost 0 bases, and 5 bases had no gene match. This clonotype occurred many times. Antigen specificity is unknown. TCR beta CDR3 regions were amplified from RNA. Carried out on the TCR CDR3, a first-round RT-PCR used the HTBI primer set. TCRdb itself ran the multiplex PCR reads through MiXCR, one entry per CDR3 protein. Among under 300,000 distinct CDR3 sequences, less than 30% were seen once, and the ten largest hold about a quarter. The TCR sequence derives from a middle-aged man with Graves' hyperthyroidism that later progressed to Graves' ophthalmopathy. V gene TRBV30 combines with J gene TRBJ2-7, with 9 bases fitting TRBD1. The sample taken for sequencing was blood. CDR3 region: CAWSVQRTGEYF. In DNA, the CDR3 is TGTGCCTGGAGTGTACAAAGGACAGGGGAGTACTTC.